Listed here are 29 T cell receptor beta chains from one sample, sequenced in a study of blood T cell repertoires in COVID-19. The table came from immunoSEQ multiplex PCR; TCRdb's copy has only in-frame clones and leaves some out. Of about 89,000 clones listed, about 77% are singletons. The sequencing sample was made of peripheral blood. Receptor source: a man between 65 and 85 years old with COVID-19, enrolled during active disease.

The V call is TRBV19, the J call TRBJ2-6; D is ambiguous. Germline CDR1 LNHDA, CDR2 SQIVND (reference sequence). The ends were cut back, 4 bases at V and 0 bases at J, with 13 bases in the middle. This CDR3 has 17 residues. Here the CDR3 reads CASSSQARVSGANVLTF. CDR3 in DNA: TGTGCCAGTAGTAGTCAGGCTCGCGTCTCTGGGGCCAACGTCCTGACTTTC.

The chain's CDR3 is CASSPRSNTEAFF. In nucleotides, the CDR3 is TGTGCCAGCAGCCCCCGTAGTAACACTGAAGCTTTCTTT. V and J are TRBV11-2 and TRBJ1-1; D remains unclear. In germline, CDR1 is SGHAT, CDR2 FQNNGV. The ends were cut back, 5 bases at V and 2 bases at J, with 9 bases in the middle. This CDR3 has 13 amino acids.

The chain combines TRBV5-6 with TRBJ1-2; TRBD1 agrees at 9 bases. The CDR3 runs 14 residues. V lost 5 bases and J lost 3; bases outside the gene matches: 5. Looked up from germline, CDR1 is SGHDT and CDR2 is YYEEEE. CDR3 sequence: CASRYTGGDYGYTF. As DNA, the CDR3 is TGTGCCAGCAGGTATACAGGGGGCGACTATGGCTACACCTTC. The full variable domain, completed using reference TRBV5-6 and TRBJ1-2, is DAGVTQSPTHLIKTRGQQVTLRCSPKSGHDTVSWYQQALGQGPQFIFQYYEEEERQRGNFPDRFSGHQFPNYSSELNVNALLLGDSALYLCASRYTGGDYGYTFGSGTRLTVV.

The genes are TRBV10-2 and TRBJ2-1, with 7 bases matching TRBD1. The germline gives CDR1 WSHSY, CDR2 SAAADI. CDR3 length: 15 residues. J lost 4 bases, V lost 0 bases, and 3 bases had no gene match. The CDR3 is CASSESGTAYNEQFF. CDR3 sequence (DNA): TGCGCCAGCAGTGAGTCTGGGACAGCTTACAATGAGCAGTTCTTC.

This chain joins TRBV6-6 and TRBJ1-3; D not resolved. The V gene lost 7 bases and the J gene lost 1 base, with 11 bases spanning the gap. The CDR3 totals 14 residues. Germline V gene lookup returns CDR1 MNHNY and CDR2 SVGAGI (reference sequence). In DNA form, the CDR3 reads TGTGCCAGCAAGGAAGCGGGATCTGGAAACACCATATATTTT. This sequence encodes CASKEAGSGNTIYF.

This rearrangement joins TRBV10-1 to TRBJ1-1; D ambiguous. This CDR3 is 14 amino acids long. Germline assignment: CDR1 WNHNN and CDR2 SYGVQD (reference sequence). Trimming stripped 4 bases from V and 4 bases from J, with 13 bases between. In DNA form, the CDR3 reads TGCGCCAGCAGTGCGGTTGCTGGTAGCACTGAAGCTTTCTTT. This encodes CASSAVAGSTEAFF.

V usage is TRBV14 and J usage is TRBJ2-3; possible D gene TRBD1, 5 bases. Germline V gene lookup returns CDR1 SGHDN and CDR2 FVKESK. CDR3 length: 13 residues. V was clipped by 5 bases and J by 6 bases, with 12 bases between them. The CDR3 DNA reads TGTGCCAGCAGCGGGGCCGGTAGCGATACGCAGTATTTT. Amino acids: CASSGAGSDTQYF.

The V and J genes are TRBV29-1 and TRBJ2-4; TRBD1 is a possible D gene (6 bases). V was cut by 4 bases and J by 7 bases, with 8 bases left in between. Germline CDR1 reads SQVTM; CDR2 reads ANQGSEA. CDR3 length: 11 amino acids. CDR3 region: CSVGQENIQYF. The CDR3 coding sequence is TGCAGCGTTGGACAGGAGAACATTCAGTACTTC.

This clone was seen once. The gene calls are TRBV7-2 and TRBJ1-1, with a possible D match to TRBD1 (5 bases). V was trimmed by 1 base and J by 10 bases, leaving 10 bases between them. The CDR3 spans 12 residues. CDR1 is SGHTA and CDR2 is FQGNSA in the germline V gene. CDR3 DNA: TGTGCCAGCAGCTTAGTTCTGGGGGGAGCTTTCTTT. It yields the protein CASSLVLGGAFF.

This chain links TRBV19 with TRBJ1-5; 7 bases fit TRBD1. CDR3 length: 15 residues. V lost 4 bases to trimming and J lost 8 bases; unmatched junction nucleotides: 11. In germline, CDR1 is LNHDA, CDR2 SQIVND (reference sequence). The CDR3 nucleotides read TGTGCCAGTAGTACCATAACAGGGGCCGTTGAGCCCCAGCATTTT. This encodes CASSTITGAVEPQHF.

This clone was picked up a small number of times. V is TRBV4-3 and J is TRBJ2-3, with 8 bases matching TRBD1. This CDR3 has 15 residues. V shed 4 bases and J 3 bases; nucleotides not matched to a gene: 6. CDR1 LGHNA and CDR2 YSLEER come from the germline V gene. CDR3 bases: TGCGCCAGCAGCCTCGGAGGACAGGGTACAGATACGCAGTATTTT. This codes for CASSLGGQGTDTQYF.

V usage is TRBV29-1 and J usage is TRBJ2-6, with a weak D call TRBD2 (6 bases). Per the germline V gene, CDR1 is SQVTM and CDR2 is ANQGSEA. The CDR3 has 16 residues. Trimming took off 6 bases at V and 0 bases at J, with 15 bases between the two ends. CDR3 sequence (DNA): TGCAGCGTGACGGGGGACCCTAGCTCTGGGGCCAACGTCCTGACTTTC. Protein: CSVTGDPSSGANVLTF.

This rearrangement joins TRBV3-1 (or the pseudogene TRBV3-2) to TRBJ2-3; no reliable D call. V gave up 1 base and J gave up 8 bases, with 4 bases separating them. The germline V gene encodes CDR1 LGHDT and CDR2 YNNKEL (reference sequence). The CDR3 is made up of 11 amino acids. The chain's CDR3 is CASSQASTQYF. CDR3 DNA sequence: TGTGCCAGCAGCCAAGCCAGTACGCAGTATTTT.

The rearrangement links TRBV27 to TRBJ1-1; unclear D gene. The CDR3 has 14 amino acids. Germline loops: CDR1 MNHEY, CDR2 SMNVEV (reference sequence). The V gene lost 1 base and the J gene lost 1 base, with 7 bases spanning the gap. Written as DNA, the CDR3 is TGTGCCAGCAGTTTATTAACGGGGAACACTGAAGCTTTCTTT. Amino acid sequence: CASSLLTGNTEAFF.

The gene calls are TRBV4-3 and TRBJ2-7; no clear D gene. With 0 bases removed from V and 2 bases from J, the gap between germline ends came to 8 bases. The CDR3 totals 14 residues. Germline V gene sequence: CDR1 LGHNA, CDR2 YSLEER. CDR3 sequence reads: CASSQDPVAYEQYF. The CDR3 DNA reads TGCGCCAGCAGCCAAGATCCGGTAGCCTACGAGCAGTACTTC.

Only a few counts were recorded for this clone. This CDR3 reads CASSSSSGGLGYGYTF. As DNA, the CDR3 is TGTGCCAGCAGTTCATCATCAGGGGGCCTTGGCTATGGCTACACCTTC. The chain carries TRBV28 and TRBJ1-2; 8 positions match TRBD1. The CDR3 has 16 residues. Germline CDR1 is MDHEN and CDR2 is SYDVKM. Trimming at V came to 4 bases and at J to 4 bases, leaving 11 bases not matched to a gene.

DNA for the CDR3: TGTGCCAGCAATACTCCAGGGGCCACCATATATTTT. It is translated as CASNTPGATIYF. This sequence joins TRBV12-3 or TRBV12-4 and TRBJ1-3; D might be TRBD1 (6 bases). This CDR3 is 12 amino acids long. With 7 bases removed from V and 9 bases from J, the gap between germline ends came to 13 bases.

The genes are TRBV9 and TRBJ2-5; 11 positions match TRBD2. The CDR3 extends over 15 amino acids. After removal of 4 bases from V and 5 bases from J, the junction contained 7 bases not matched to a gene. Germline values: CDR1 SGDLS, CDR2 YYNGEE. The CDR3 is CASSTSSGGRETQYF. The CDR3 bases are TGTGCCAGCAGCACCTCTAGCGGGGGGAGGGAGACCCAGTACTTC. Combining the CDR3 with reference TRBV9 and TRBJ2-5 gives the whole variable domain DSGVTQTPKHLITATGQRVTLRCSPRSGDLSVYWYQQSLDQGLQFLIQYYNGEERAKGNILERFSAQQFPDLHSELNLSSLELGDSALYFCASSTSSGGRETQYFGPGTRLLVL.

The V and J genes are TRBV21-1 and TRBJ2-3; TRBD1, the D gene given by the table, was not confirmed from the DNA. TRBV21-1 is noted as a pseudogene. This CDR3 has 23 amino acids. Here the CDR3 DNA reads TGTGCCAGCAGCAAAATTTTTAACGGGGTCCGAACCCTAACAGGGCCTTCGGGAGATACGCAGTATTTT. It translates to CASSKIFNGVRTLTGPSGDTQYF.

This clone was seen once. The V gene is TRBV6-2 or TRBV6-3, the J gene TRBJ2-5, with TRBD1 matching over 10 bases. Trimming cost V 5 bases and J 2 bases; bases outside gene matches: 11. Germline V gives CDR1 MNHEY, CDR2 SVGEGT. CDR3 length: 17 amino acids. In DNA, the CDR3 is TGTGCCAGCAGTCGCCGGGACAGGGGAAGGTCACAAGAGACCCAGTACTTC. The encoded protein is CASSRRDRGRSQETQYF.

The chain has TRBV6-1 and TRBJ1-2, with D possibly being TRBD1 (5 bases). The CDR3 extends over 15 amino acids. Per the germline V gene, CDR1 is MNHNS and CDR2 is SASEGT. Trimming cost V 2 bases and J 2 bases, with 12 bases left between them. CDR3 residues: CASSESGGVNYGYTF. CDR3 in DNA: TGTGCCAGCAGTGAATCGGGAGGGGTGAACTATGGCTACACCTTC.

The chain has TRBV11-2 and TRBJ2-5, with D unclear. Trimming left V 5 bases short and J 4 bases short, with 8 bases between. This CDR3 has 12 amino acids. Germline loops: CDR1 SGHAT, CDR2 FQNNGV. The DNA of the CDR3 is TGTGCCAGCAGCGGTAGAGGAGAGACCCAGTACTTC. Amino acids: CASSGRGETQYF.

The chain recombines TRBV7-9 with TRBJ2-2, with 11 bases lining up with TRBD2. The CDR3 totals 18 residues. With 4 bases clipped from V and 0 bases from J, the junction kept 7 bases outside the gene matches. CDR1 is SEHNR and CDR2 is FQNEAQ in the germline V gene (reference sequence). The CDR3 spells CASSSPSGGPTNTGELFF. The CDR3, as DNA: TGTGCCAGCAGCTCCCCTAGCGGGGGGCCAACGAACACCGGGGAGCTGTTTTTT. The full variable domain, its missing parts supplied by reference TRBV7-9 and TRBJ2-2, is DTGVSQNPRHKITKRGQNVTFRCDPISEHNRLYWYRQTLGQGPEFLTYFQNEAQLEKSRLLSDRFSAERPKGSFSTLEIQRTEQGDSAMYLCASSSPSGGPTNTGELFFGEGSRLTVL.

The chain links TRBV19 to TRBJ1-2, with D perhaps matching TRBD1 (6 bases). Germline assignment: CDR1 LNHDA and CDR2 SQIVND (reference sequence). With 3 bases removed from V and 8 bases from J, the gap between germline ends came to 28 bases. The CDR3 contains 18 residues. The CDR3 loop reads CASSMGRGPGGASLGYTF. CDR3 DNA: TGTGCCAGTAGTATGGGTCGAGGTCCGGGGGGCGCGTCGTTAGGCTACACCTTC.

The J gene is TRBJ2-3, the V gene TRBV7-9, with D tentatively TRBD1 (5 bases). Germline assignment: CDR1 SEHNR and CDR2 FQNEAQ (reference sequence). V lost 3 bases and J 4 bases, leaving 11 bases between the germline ends. This CDR3 is built from 14 residues. In DNA form, the CDR3 reads TGTGCCAGCAGCTTCCATCAGGGCCCAGATACGCAGTATTTT. Its protein is CASSFHQGPDTQYF.

This clone was picked up many times. V is TRBV20-1 and J is TRBJ2-3; 9 nucleotides agree with TRBD2. This CDR3 has 14 amino acids. The J segment lost 9 bases and the V segment lost 3 bases, leaving 10 bases of the junction unmatched. CDR1 is DFQATT and CDR2 is SNEGSKA in the germline V gene (reference sequence). CDR3 nucleotide sequence: TGCAGTGCTAGTCTCCTAGCGGGGCAGGGCACGCAGTATTTT. This encodes CSASLLAGQGTQYF.

V usage is TRBV5-4 and J usage is TRBJ2-1; the match to TRBD2 covers 16 bases. The CDR3 has 17 amino acids. Trimming at V came to 4 bases and at J to 5 bases, leaving 6 bases not matched to a gene. Germline loops: CDR1 SGHNT, CDR2 YYREEE (reference sequence). The CDR3 spells CASSAGTSGRGHNEQFF. The CDR3 bases are TGTGCCAGCAGCGCCGGGACTAGCGGGAGGGGCCACAATGAGCAGTTCTTC.

The chain combines TRBV7-3 with TRBJ2-5; 10 bases align to TRBD2. Germline V lookup: CDR1 SGHTA, CDR2 FQGTGA. V trimming: 3 bases; J trimming: 5 bases; junction bases outside the gene matches: 6. This CDR3 spans 15 amino acids. In DNA form, the CDR3 reads TGTGCCAGCAGCTTTAGCGGGGGGCCTTATGAGACCCAGTACTTC. Protein product: CASSFSGGPYETQYF.

The gene calls are TRBV28 and TRBJ1-4; D call uncertain. CDR1 and CDR2 from the germline V gene are MDHEN and SYDVKM. The CDR3 sequence is 12 residues long. Trimming cost V 6 bases and J 2 bases, with 4 bases left between them. The CDR3 protein is CASSPTNEKLFF. The CDR3 region has the DNA TGTGCCAGCAGCCCTACTAATGAAAAACTGTTTTTT.